Listed here are 30 T cell receptor beta chains from one sample, sequenced in a study of T cells in Graves' hyperthyroidism and ophthalmopathy. Amplification targeted TCR beta CDR3 regions from RNA transcripts. During a first-round RT-PCR of the TCR CDR3, the HTBI primer set was used. TCRdb re-derived calls from the multiplex PCR reads in MiXCR, one entry per CDR3 protein. The repertoire consists of roughly 560,000 distinct CDR3 sequences, with approximately 14% occurring once and the leading ten covering about 4%. The sample was blood. These receptors all come from a middle-aged woman with Graves' ophthalmopathy.

This clonotype was seen many times. The CDR3 DNA follows: TGTGCCAGCAGTTTCGGGACAAACCCCTACGAGCAGTACTTC. Translating it yields CASSFGTNPYEQYF. The genes are TRBV12-3 or TRBV12-4 and TRBJ2-7; a possible D gene is TRBD1 (6 bases). This CDR3 spans 14 amino acids. Trimming shortened V by 3 bases and J by 2 bases, and 11 bases separated the two germline ends.

The chain joins TRBV19 to TRBJ1-5; 7 bases align to TRBD1. In germline, CDR1 is LNHDA, CDR2 SQIVND (reference sequence). This CDR3 is built from 14 residues. The V and J ends lost 9 bases and 4 bases, in that order; junction bases with no gene match: 9. CDR3 nucleotide sequence: TGTGCCAGCGGACGGACAGGAAAGAATCAGCCCCAGCATTTT. Its translation: CASGRTGKNQPQHF.

This clonotype was seen at least ten times. The V gene is TRBV4-2, the J gene TRBJ1-1; a possible D gene is TRBD1 (6 bases). The V end was cut by 0 bases, the J end by 1 base, with 9 bases between. Germline V lookup: CDR1 LGHNA, CDR2 YNFKEQ. The CDR3 loop spans 15 amino acids. CDR3 in DNA: TGTGCCAGCAGCCAAGAGGACAGACAGAACACTGAAGCTTTCTTT. Amino acids: CASSQEDRQNTEAFF.

This clonotype was seen repeatedly, ten times or more. The chain employs TRBV28 and TRBJ2-7; 8 bases match TRBD2. The V segment lost 5 bases and the J segment 5 bases; nucleotides outside the gene matches: 11. Germline CDR1 is MDHEN and CDR2 is SYDVKM. This CDR3 is built from 15 residues. In DNA form, the CDR3 reads TGTGCCAGCAGTACTGGAGCGGGAGTCAGGCACGAGCAGTACTTC. This encodes CASSTGAGVRHEQYF.

Many counts were recorded for this clonotype. The genes are TRBV7-9 and TRBJ2-5, with 7 bases aligning to TRBD2. This CDR3 has 16 amino acids. V was pared by 4 bases and J by 5 bases, with 13 bases of the junction left unmatched. The germline gives CDR1 SEHNR, CDR2 FQNEAQ (reference sequence). CDR3 in DNA: TGTGCCAGCAGCTCCGACCCCGACCGGACTAGGGAGACCCAGTACTTC. Encoded protein: CASSSDPDRTRETQYF.

This clonotype came up many times. The chain couples TRBV19 to TRBJ2-7; D is uncertain. The CDR3 is made up of 9 amino acids. The V end was cut by 11 bases, the J end by 2 bases, with 4 bases between. Germline V gene sequence: CDR1 LNHDA, CDR2 SQIVND (reference sequence). CDR3 coding DNA: TGTGCCGTCCCCTACGAGCAGTACTTC. Translation: CAVPYEQYF.

This clonotype appeared many times. V and J are TRBV29-1 and TRBJ2-2; maybe TRBD1 (6 bases). V gave up 6 bases and J gave up 0 bases, with 8 bases separating them. This CDR3 has 13 amino acids. Germline values: CDR1 SQVTM, CDR2 ANQGSEA. The CDR3 loop is CSVSGANTGELFF. The CDR3 region has the DNA TGCAGCGTCTCAGGGGCGAACACCGGGGAGCTGTTTTTT.

Only a few counts were recorded for this clonotype. The chain couples TRBV20-1 to TRBJ1-1; no definite D call. The germline V gene encodes CDR1 DFQATT and CDR2 SNEGSKA (reference sequence). The CDR3 totals 14 residues. Trimming took 3 bases from V and 5 from J, leaving 16 bases between them. The CDR3, as DNA: TGCAGTGCTAGTCGCGGGAGTGGCAGGACTGAAGCTTTCTTT. It yields the protein CSASRGSGRTEAFF.

The chain has TRBV12-3 or TRBV12-4 and TRBJ2-7; 9 bases line up with TRBD1. The CDR3 runs to 13 residues. With 10 bases clipped from V and 3 bases from J, the junction kept 7 bases outside the gene matches. In DNA, the CDR3 is TGTGCCACCAGCGCGGACAGGGGCTACGAGCAGTACTTC. It codes for CATSADRGYEQYF.

This clonotype has at least ten counts. This chain joins TRBV27 and TRBJ1-2, with 9 bases identical to TRBD1. This CDR3 comprises 15 residues. Germline CDR1 and CDR2: MNHEY and SMNVEV (reference sequence). V lost 4 bases and J lost 3; bases outside the gene matches: 6. The CDR3 bases are TGTGCCAGCAGTTCCGGACAGGGGTTTGACTATGGCTACACCTTC. As protein: CASSSGQGFDYGYTF.

Ten or more counts support this clonotype. The V call is TRBV6-5, the J call TRBJ1-1; TRBD1 might be the D (5 bases). This CDR3 region has 16 residues. Trimming pared 0 bases from V and 0 bases from J, leaving 11 bases between. Germline V CDR1 and CDR2: MNHEY, SVGAGI. CDR3 DNA: TGTGCCAGCAGTTACTCTTTTTGGGGGTTGAACACTGAAGCTTTCTTT. Amino acids: CASSYSFWGLNTEAFF.

This clonotype was picked up a small number of times. The rearrangement links TRBV27 to TRBJ2-7; D unclear. V was cut by 3 bases and J by 5 bases, with 5 bases left in between. The CDR3 sequence is 11 residues long. CDR1 and CDR2 from the germline V gene are MNHEY and SMNVEV (reference sequence). The CDR3 DNA reads TGTGCCAGCAGTTTCTACAACGAGCAGTACTTC. Translation: CASSFYNEQYF.

This clonotype was detected ten times or more. This chain uses TRBV2 with TRBJ1-5; D remains ambiguous. Per germline, CDR1 SNHLY and CDR2 FYNNEI. Trimming took off 4 bases at V and 0 bases at J, with 10 bases between the two ends. This CDR3 is built from 15 residues. DNA of the CDR3: TGTGCCAGCAGTGGGGCACGAAATAGCAATCAGCCCCAGCATTTT. Translating it yields CASSGARNSNQPQHF.

This clonotype has at least ten counts. The CDR3 spells CASRRAGRVYEQFF. The DNA for the CDR3 is TGTGCCAGTCGTCGGGCGGGAAGGGTGTATGAGCAGTTCTTC. The chain carries TRBV12-3 or TRBV12-4 and TRBJ2-1; the D gene is possibly TRBD2 (6 bases). This CDR3 comprises 14 residues. V was clipped by 9 bases and J by 8 bases, with 20 bases between them.

This clonotype was recorded many times. This sequence joins TRBV20-1 and TRBJ2-5; D unresolved. The CDR3 has 12 residues. The germline V gene has CDR1 DFQATT and CDR2 SNEGSKA (reference sequence). V gave up 1 base and J gave up 1 base, with 4 bases separating them. CDR3 in amino acids: CSARVSQETQYF. The CDR3 nucleotides are TGCAGTGCTAGAGTATCCCAAGAGACCCAGTACTTC.

This clonotype occurred many times. CDR3 sequence: CASHKNRPSEQYF. The DNA of the CDR3 is TGTGCCAGCCATAAGAACCGACCGTCCGAGCAGTACTTC. The chain recombines TRBV6-2 or TRBV6-3 with TRBJ2-7; D gene unclear. Germline V gene sequence: CDR1 MNHEY, CDR2 SVGEGT. The CDR3 is made up of 13 amino acids. Trimming left V 8 bases short and J 6 bases short, with 17 bases between.

This clonotype occurred many times. The chain joins TRBV12-3 or TRBV12-4 to TRBJ2-7; 7 bases are shared with TRBD1. The J segment lost 3 bases and the V segment lost 6 bases, leaving 5 bases of the junction unmatched. The CDR3 runs 13 residues. The CDR3 spells CASSRDRVYEQYF. DNA for the CDR3: TGTGCCAGCAGCCGGGACAGAGTCTACGAGCAGTACTTC.

The gene calls are TRBV12-3 or TRBV12-4 and TRBJ2-2; D remains ambiguous. The CDR3 contains 14 residues. Trimming pared 3 bases from V and 5 bases from J, leaving 10 bases between. Here the CDR3 reads CASSFWRSTGELFF. CDR3 coding DNA: TGTGCCAGCAGTTTCTGGCGGTCGACCGGGGAGCTGTTTTTT.

This clonotype has just a few counts. This CDR3 is CATSRALQGTGELFF. The CDR3 DNA follows: TGTGCCACCAGCAGAGCTCTTCAGGGCACCGGGGAGCTGTTTTTT. The V call is TRBV15, the J call TRBJ2-2; D perhaps matches TRBD1 (5 bases). The CDR3 length is 15 residues. Deletions cut 1 base from V and 4 bases from J, with 10 bases between. Per the germline V gene, CDR1 is LNHNV and CDR2 is YYDKDF (reference sequence).

This clonotype was seen many times. The chain uses TRBV5-1 and TRBJ2-7; D may be TRBD1 (6 bases). CDR3 length equals 15 residues. The V gene lost 5 bases and the J gene lost 2 bases, with 17 bases spanning the gap. Germline V gene lookup returns CDR1 SGHRS and CDR2 YFSETQ. The CDR3 DNA sequence: TGCGCCAGCAGATTCAACCGGGACACTCCCTACGAGCAGTACTTC. Its translation: CASRFNRDTPYEQYF.

Ten or more counts support this clonotype. The chain uses TRBV28 and TRBJ2-7, with D maybe TRBD1 (5 bases). V was pared by 7 bases and J by 5 bases, with 15 bases between. The germline CDR1 and CDR2 sequences are MDHEN and SYDVKM. The length of the CDR3 is 13 residues. The CDR3 loop is CASKTPGFHEQYF. The CDR3 DNA reads as TGTGCCAGCAAAACCCCAGGGTTCCACGAGCAGTACTTC.

This clonotype was seen repeatedly, ten times or more. An end of the junction differs from the germline gene, which may be a read error. The chain combines TRBV7-6 with TRBJ2-7, with D perhaps matching TRBD1 or TRBD2 (5 bases each). Germline assignment: CDR1 SGHVS and CDR2 FNYEAQ. CDR3 length: 14 residues. The CDR3 DNA sequence: TGTGCCAGCAGCTTGCAGGGACCCACGTACGAGCTGTACTTC. This gives the protein CASSLQGPTYELYF.

This clonotype has ten or more counts. The rearrangement joins TRBV7-2 to TRBJ2-7; D is possibly TRBD2 (5 bases). Germline V gene lookup returns CDR1 SGHTA and CDR2 FQGNSA. This CDR3 has 12 amino acids. The ends were cut back, 1 base at V and 5 bases at J, with 6 bases in the middle. CDR3 DNA: TGTGCCAGCAGCTTAGGGGAGAACGAGCAGTACTTC. It translates to CASSLGENEQYF. Full variable domain (rest looked up from reference TRBV7-2 and TRBJ2-7): GAGVSQSPSNKVTEKGKDVELRCDPISGHTALYWYRQSLGQGLEFLIYFQGNSAPDKSGLPSDRFSAERTGGSVSTLTIQRTQQEDSAVYLCASSLGENEQYFGPGTRLTVT.

V usage is TRBV2 and J usage is TRBJ1-1, with a possible D match to TRBD1 (5 bases). Germline assignment: CDR1 SNHLY and CDR2 FYNNEI. This CDR3 contains 14 residues. Deletions cut 5 bases from V and 3 bases from J, with 13 bases between. The CDR3 is CASSLRGPDTEAFF. The CDR3, as DNA: TGTGCCAGCAGTTTAAGGGGCCCAGACACTGAAGCTTTCTTT.

The J gene is TRBJ2-7, the V gene TRBV12-3 or TRBV12-4; the D gene is possibly TRBD1 (6 bases). V shed 5 bases and J shed 1 base, with 15 bases lying between them. The CDR3 length is 15 residues. In nucleotides, the CDR3 is TGTGCCAGCAGTCCCGAGGGGGATCTATCCTACGAGCAGTACTTC. Its translation: CASSPEGDLSYEQYF.

This clonotype was observed at least ten times. This chain uses TRBV29-1 with TRBJ1-2; TRBD1 matches at 7 bases. There are 15 residues in the CDR3. Per germline, CDR1 SQVTM and CDR2 ANQGSEA. V dropped 5 bases and J dropped 1; count of bases not matched to a gene: 10. CDR3 nucleotides: TGCAGCGTTTTATTCCGGGACAGTGTTAACTATGGCTACACCTTC. Its translation: CSVLFRDSVNYGYTF.

This clonotype has more than one count but fewer than ten. The CDR3 DNA follows: TGTGCCAGTGGGGGCAGAGTCCCCCGGGACGAGCAGTACTTC. Its translation: CASGGRVPRDEQYF. This chain joins TRBV28 and TRBJ2-7, with D perhaps matching TRBD1 (6 bases). The length of the CDR3 is 14 residues. V was shortened by 9 bases and J by 5 bases, with 20 bases between the two germline ends. Germline CDR1 reads MDHEN; CDR2 reads SYDVKM.

This clonotype occurred many times. In nucleotides, the CDR3 is TGTGCCAGCAGCGGACTAGCGGGAAGAGAGACCCAGTACTTC. This gives the protein CASSGLAGRETQYF. The chain carries TRBV7-2 and TRBJ2-5; 12 bases are a match to TRBD2. Looked up from germline, CDR1 is SGHTA and CDR2 is FQGNSA. J lost 4 bases, V lost 5 bases, and 2 bases had no gene match. CDR3 length equals 14 residues.

This clonotype occurred a few times. Given a much more abundant clone one base away, this may be a read error. The chain is built from TRBV20-1 and TRBJ1-5, with 8 bases lining up with TRBD1. The CDR3 is 15 amino acids. Germline CDR1 reads DFQATT; CDR2 reads SNEGSKA (reference sequence). The CDR3 loop reads CSARKGGTGNQPQRF. The CDR3 DNA is TGCAGTGCTCGGAAGGGTGGGACAGGAAATCAGCCCCAGCGTTTT.

This clonotype has at least ten counts. The V call is TRBV28, the J call TRBJ2-7; unclear D gene. Germline V gene lookup returns CDR1 MDHEN and CDR2 SYDVKM. The CDR3 runs 11 residues. Trimming stripped 7 bases from V and 1 base from J, with 5 bases between. The CDR3 loop reads CASTQSYEQYF. CDR3 nucleotides: TGTGCCAGCACCCAATCCTACGAGCAGTACTTC.